A selection of T cell receptor beta chains follows, all from one sample in a study of early T cells in non-severe SARS-CoV-2 infection. TCRdb re-analysed the 5' RACE reads in MiXCR, keeping a single row per CDR3 protein. The repertoire holds just under 90,000 distinct CDR3 sequences, with 13% to 15% as singletons. The sample consisted of whole blood. The receptors come from an adult who was a healthcare worker with PCR-confirmed SARS-CoV-2 infection or an uninfected control (not recorded which). Both conserved end residues are trimmed from each CDR3.

cdr3_aa v_call
ASSPQDTQY TRBV7-9
ASSSPTSGSGTYNEQF TRBV5-5
ASSPLQGAGNQPQH TRBV6-6
ASRFGGALSTDTQY TRBV12-3/TRBV12-4
ASDRPNTGELF TRBV11-2
ASSFSGPNTEAF TRBV7-2
SVDGQGDEQY TRBV29-1
ASSVIGAGGYNEQF TRBV7-9
ASSSKQGPDTQY TRBV6-6
AAGQGDQPQH TRBV7-8
ASSYSSGNTIY TRBV6-5
ASSYMGYNEQF TRBV6-5
ATGGDNYNEQF TRBV24-1
ASSHQGQPQH TRBV27
ASSLSGVEQY TRBV12-3/TRBV12-4
ASSYSSGRALLDGYNEQF TRBV6-2/TRBV6-3
ASSFGPGTAYGYT TRBV28
ASSYEGAGTGELF TRBV6-5
ASSAIRAHTDTQY TRBV10-2
AISQYGNEGEQY TRBV10-3
ASSLAHGDRLAGANVLT TRBV11-2
ASSAFTRTQY TRBV7-2
ASSSQRQEMNTEAF TRBV5-1
ASSLALGRQGAKGYT TRBV5-1
ASSEITSGLGYNEQF TRBV7-6
ASSQRLAENTGELF TRBV4-1
ASSLETTYYGYT TRBV5-1
ATSPRDTNTEAF TRBV10-3
ASSPFGYEQY TRBV14
ASSYWEGMGNTEAF TRBV6-5
ASSHRDRPSYNEQF TRBV23-1
ASSVPRLMQANEKLF TRBV2
ASIANRDGNTIY TRBV2
ASSLSSSGAYNEQF TRBV7-8
ASSLGPYNEQF TRBV7-2
ASSFQGKPQETQY TRBV28
ASSQDSSNEKLF TRBV11-2